These 3 T cell receptor beta chains originate from one sample sequenced in a study of blood T cell repertoires in COVID-19. Here immunoSEQ multiplex PCR was the method, and the copy in TCRdb shows in-frame clones only, minus some. The repertoire has about 40,000 clones, roughly 80% of them found once; the top ten carry about 2.5%. Sequenced sample: peripheral blood. The receptors were sampled from a woman aged 55-70 years with acute or convalescent COVID-19.

This rearrangement joins TRBV11-2 to TRBJ1-2, with 10 bases aligning to TRBD1. Germline trimming cut 4 bases from V and 4 bases from J; bases unmatched to any gene: 9. The CDR3 contains 16 residues. The V gene's germline CDR1 is SGHAT and CDR2 FQNNGV. In DNA form, the CDR3 reads TGTGCCAGCAGCTCCCCTGACAGGGGGCATGGCTATGGCTACACCTTC. As protein: CASSSPDRGHGYGYTF.

The chain employs TRBV10-3 and TRBJ2-1; the D gene is possibly TRBD2 (5 bases). CDR3 length: 15 residues. Deletions cut 0 bases from V and 3 bases from J, with 9 bases between. Germline CDR1 ENHRY, CDR2 SYGVKD. As DNA, the CDR3 is TGTGCCATCAGTGAGTCGATCGAGGGCTACAATGAGCAGTTCTTC. Its translation: CAISESIEGYNEQFF.

The rearrangement joins TRBV5-4 to TRBJ2-3; no definite D call. Germline V gives CDR1 SGHNT, CDR2 YYREEE (reference sequence). The CDR3 contains 14 residues. V was trimmed by 7 bases and J by 2 bases, leaving 14 bases between them. The CDR3, as DNA: TGTGCCAGCTCCCAAATCGCAGTCACAGATACGCAGTATTTT. It codes for CASSQIAVTDTQYF.